Presented here are 32 T cell receptor beta chains from one specimen sequenced in a study of T cell repertoires in cytomegalovirus infection. In TCRdb, the reads were re-called with MiXCR into one record per CDR3 protein. The sample gives over 250,000 distinct CDR3 sequences, roughly 21% of which show up once; roughly a fifth is in the top ten. These receptors' targets are unknown. The sequencing here drew on cultured PBMCs, taken from culture after CMV antigen stimulation. These receptors originate from a human donor in good health (CMV status not recorded). Some clones in this sample may be carry-over from other donors' samples.

In its sample, this clonotype was seen many times. The chain combines TRBV7-2 with TRBJ1-1; D is perhaps TRBD1 (5 bases). CDR3 size: 12 residues. Germline assignment: CDR1 SGHTA and CDR2 FQGNSA. Trimming pared 3 bases from V and 8 bases from J, leaving 10 bases between. The chain's CDR3 is CASSLDGGEAFF. CDR3 sequence (DNA): TGTGCCAGCAGCTTGGATGGGGGGGAAGCTTTCTTT.

J is TRBJ1-1 and V is TRBV12-3 or TRBV12-4, with a weak D call TRBD1 (6 bases). The V and J ends lost 7 bases and 0 bases respectively, with 12 bases between them. The CDR3 is 14 amino acids. CDR3 residues: CASTRTALNTEAFF. Written as DNA, the CDR3 is TGTGCCAGCACTCGGACAGCACTGAACACTGAAGCTTTCTTT.

J is TRBJ2-3 and V is TRBV12-3 or TRBV12-4; no clear D gene. V shed 3 bases and J shed 1 base, with 8 bases lying between them. The CDR3 has 14 residues. Here the CDR3 DNA reads TGTGCCAGCAGTTTTTTCCGGGGCACAGATACGCAGTATTTT. Its translation: CASSFFRGTDTQYF.

This clonotype has more than one count but fewer than ten. This CDR3 reads CASSLAQQGETQYF. The CDR3 DNA follows: TGTGCCAGCAGCTTAGCTCAACAGGGGGAGACCCAGTACTTC. V gene TRBV7-2 combines with J gene TRBJ2-5, with 7 bases aligning to TRBD1. Unmatched junction bases numbered 3, after V lost 0 bases and J lost 5 bases. Germline CDR1 and CDR2: SGHTA and FQGNSA. The CDR3 is 14 residues long. Supplemented by reference TRBV7-2 and TRBJ2-5, the full variable domain reads GAGVSQSPSNKVTEKGKDVELRCDPISGHTALYWYRQSLGQGLEFLIYFQGNSAPDKSGLPSDRFSAERTGGSVSTLTIQRTQQEDSAVYLCASSLAQQGETQYFGPGTRLLVL.

The sample holds a few counts of this clonotype. The chain combines TRBV11-3 with TRBJ1-1; tentative D call: TRBD1 (6 bases). The V and J ends lost 1 base and 2 bases respectively, with 14 bases between them. CDR3 length: 16 amino acids. Germline CDR1 SGHNT, CDR2 YENEEA. The CDR3 protein is CASSLGRRGRNTEAFF. The DNA of the CDR3 is TGTGCCAGCAGCTTAGGTCGCAGGGGAAGAAACACTGAAGCTTTCTTT.

This clonotype appeared a few times. The gene calls are TRBV7-2 and TRBJ2-7; weak D call: TRBD2 (6 bases). The CDR3 sequence is 13 residues long. Germline V gives CDR1 SGHTA, CDR2 FQGNSA. Trimming stripped 5 bases from V and 3 bases from J, with 11 bases between. CDR3 DNA sequence: TGTGCCAGCAGCCCAGCGGGTCTCTACGAGCAGTACGTC. Amino acids: CASSPAGLYEQYV.

This clonotype was observed a few times. This chain uses TRBV18 with TRBJ2-3; TRBD2 might be the D (7 bases). Trimming shortened V by 1 base and J by 5 bases, and 22 bases separated the two germline ends. CDR3 length equals 18 residues. Germline assignment: CDR1 KGHSH and CDR2 LQKENI. CDR3 amino acids: CASSPQGGRRAPGDTQYF. In DNA, the CDR3 is TGTGCCAGCTCACCACAGGGGGGGCGTAGAGCCCCCGGAGATACGCAGTATTTT.

The chain couples TRBV12-5 to TRBJ2-5; the D call may be TRBD1 or TRBD2 (5 bases each). The V end lost 1 base, the J end lost 7 bases, and 13 bases lay between the germline ends. CDR1 and CDR2 from the germline V gene are LGHNT and FRNRAP. The CDR3 is 14 amino acids. CDR3 in DNA: TGTGCTAGTGGTTTGGCGGGGACCGTTGGGACCCAGTACTTC. Translation gives CASGLAGTVGTQYF.

The gene calls are TRBV7-2 and TRBJ2-7; no definite D call. CDR3 length: 14 residues. Germline V gene data show CDR1 as SGHTA and CDR2 as FQGNSA. Between the trimmed V and J ends, which lost 1 base and 4 bases, there was a span of 11 bases. Here the CDR3 DNA reads TGTGCCAGCAGCTTAGGCCGGACCCATTACGAGCAGTACGTC. This sequence encodes CASSLGRTHYEQYV.

Many counts were recorded for this clonotype. This chain joins TRBV7-2 and TRBJ2-3; D not resolved. V lost 1 base to trimming and J lost 2 bases, with 10 bases between them. The CDR3 is made up of 15 amino acids. Germline V lookup: CDR1 SGHTA, CDR2 FQGNSA. CDR3 residues: CASSLVVGITDTQYF. The CDR3 DNA is TGTGCCAGCAGCTTAGTAGTGGGGATCACAGATACGCAGTATTTT.

This clonotype was counted many times. The chain combines TRBV7-6 with TRBJ2-7; tentatively, D is TRBD2 (5 bases). Trimming cost V 5 bases and J 4 bases, with 12 bases left between them. Germline CDR1 reads SGHVS; CDR2 reads FNYEAQ. The CDR3 covers 13 residues. The CDR3 region has the DNA TGTGCCAGCAGCCCGCCGAGCGGTTACGAGCAGTACTTC. As protein: CASSPPSGYEQYF.

The sample holds many counts of this clonotype. The chain employs TRBV7-8 and TRBJ1-3; the match to TRBD1 covers 8 bases. The trim removed 5 bases at V and 5 bases at J, leaving 5 bases unmatched. CDR3 length equals 14 residues. Germline lookup yields CDR1 SGHVS and CDR2 FQNEAQ. The CDR3 spells CASSPGQGRNTIYF. DNA of the CDR3: TGTGCCAGCAGCCCAGGACAGGGAAGAAACACCATATATTTT.

Turning to this clonotype: A much larger clone sits a single nucleotide away, making a read error possible. This chain joins TRBV6-6 and TRBJ2-1; TRBD2 matches at 10 bases. Losses at the gene ends were 4 bases for V and 4 bases for J; bases not matched to a gene: 4. CDR1 MNHNY and CDR2 SVGAGI come from the germline V gene (reference sequence). This CDR3 contains 15 residues. The CDR3 region has the DNA TGTGCCAGCAGTTTCGGACTAGCGGAATACAATGAGCAGTTCTTC. It yields the protein CASSFGLAEYNEQFF.

The chain links TRBV28 to TRBJ1-1, with TRBD1 as a possible D gene (5 bases). Per germline, CDR1 MDHEN and CDR2 SYDVKM. Trimming removed 3 bases from V and 4 bases from J, with 15 bases in between. CDR3 size: 15 residues. The DNA of the CDR3 is TGTGCCAGCAGTTTTGGGCAGGGTGTAGGCACTGAAGCTTTCTTT. It yields the protein CASSFGQGVGTEAFF.

This clonotype was seen a few times. The rearrangement uses TRBV18 and TRBJ2-2; D remains ambiguous. CDR1 and CDR2 from the germline V gene are KGHSH and LQKENI. The V gene lost 1 base and the J gene lost 0 bases, with 6 bases spanning the gap. CDR3 length equals 15 residues. The CDR3, as DNA: TGTGCCAGCTCACCACGCCAGGCGAACACCGGGGAGCTGTTTTTT. Its translation: CASSPRQANTGELFF.

As to this clonotype: One end of the junction varies from germline; a read error may be responsible. This chain links TRBV7-2 with TRBJ2-6; 9 positions agree with TRBD1. The CDR3 extends over 17 amino acids. Germline V lookup: CDR1 SGHTA, CDR2 FQGNSA. The CDR3 region has the DNA TGTGTCAGCAGCCCGGGACAGGGAATAGGGGGGGCCAACGTCCTGACTTTC. This codes for CVSSPGQGIGGANVLTF.

The chain is built from TRBV12-3 or TRBV12-4 and TRBJ2-5; 13 nucleotides match TRBD2. The ends lost 4 bases at V and 4 bases at J; junction bases unmatched: 6. The CDR3 loop spans 16 amino acids. The CDR3 loop is CASSSPTSGRRETQYF. The DNA for the CDR3 is TGTGCCAGCAGTTCGCCGACTAGCGGGAGGAGAGAGACCCAGTACTTC.

The chain is built from TRBV6-1 and TRBJ2-3; 8 positions agree with TRBD1. The CDR3 has 17 residues. Per the germline V gene, CDR1 is MNHNS and CDR2 is SASEGT. Losses at the gene ends were 2 bases for V and 0 bases for J; bases not matched to a gene: 7. CDR3 loop: CASSEPVTGASTDTQYF. DNA for the CDR3: TGTGCCAGCAGTGAACCCGTGACAGGGGCAAGCACAGATACGCAGTATTTT.

This clonotype has a count of ten or more. The chain joins TRBV19 to TRBJ2-5, with 13 positions matching TRBD2. The V gene's germline CDR1 is LNHDA and CDR2 SQIVND (reference sequence). The CDR3 is made up of 17 amino acids. V lost 8 bases, J lost 5 bases, and 14 bases stayed unmatched. DNA for the CDR3: TGTGCCAGTTCCCAGACTAGCGGGAGGAAGTTGATGGAGACCCAGTACTTC. Its translation: CASSQTSGRKLMETQYF.

This clonotype appeared a few times. CDR3 DNA sequence: TGTGCCAGCACCCAGGGACCTACCTACGAGCAGTACGTC. Its protein product is CASTQGPTYEQYV. The chain recombines TRBV6-6 with TRBJ2-7; D assignment may be TRBD1 or TRBD2 (5 bases each). The CDR3 contains 13 residues. Looked up from germline, CDR1 is MNHNY and CDR2 is SVGAGI (reference sequence). V was clipped by 7 bases and J by 2 bases, with 12 bases between them.

This clonotype was counted many times. The rearrangement joins TRBV7-2 to TRBJ1-1; perhaps TRBD1 as D (5 bases). This CDR3 comprises 13 residues. The V gene's germline CDR1 is SGHTA and CDR2 FQGNSA. Deletions cut 6 bases from V and 3 bases from J, with 11 bases between. Written as DNA, the CDR3 is TGTGCCAGCAGAGCGCCGGGGGACACTGAAGCTTTCTTT. Protein product: CASRAPGDTEAFF. Filled out from reference TRBV7-2 and TRBJ1-1, the complete variable domain reads GAGVSQSPSNKVTEKGKDVELRCDPISGHTALYWYRQSLGQGLEFLIYFQGNSAPDKSGLPSDRFSAERTGGSVSTLTIQRTQQEDSAVYLCASRAPGDTEAFFGQGTRLTVV.

The chain combines TRBV5-6 with TRBJ2-7; D unresolved. This CDR3 has 14 amino acids. The V end lost 7 bases, the J end lost 6 bases, and 20 bases lay between the germline ends. Germline loops: CDR1 SGHDT, CDR2 YYEEEE. CDR3 in amino acids: CASHRINGRVEQYF. In nucleotides, the CDR3 is TGTGCCAGCCACCGAATAAACGGACGCGTCGAGCAGTACTTC.

In its sample, this clonotype was seen a few times. The J gene is TRBJ2-1, the V gene TRBV6-5; 9 bases agree with TRBD1. Germline V CDR1 and CDR2: MNHEY, SVGAGI. The V and J ends lost 5 bases and 3 bases, in that order; junction bases with no gene match: 5. The CDR3 is made up of 15 amino acids. CDR3 coding DNA: TGTGCCAGCAGTCAACAGGGGGCGGGCTACAATGAGCAGTTCTTC. Its translation: CASSQQGAGYNEQFF.

The chain couples TRBV12-3 or TRBV12-4 to TRBJ2-1; TRBD2 matches at 11 bases. With V trimmed by 8 bases and J by 9 bases, 15 bases remained unmatched. The CDR3 runs 16 residues. The CDR3 nucleotides are TGTGCCAGCTGCGAACTAGCGGGAGTACGTAGGGGTGAGCAGTTCTTC. This encodes CASCELAGVRRGEQFF.

This clonotype occurred many times. This rearrangement joins TRBV6-2 or TRBV6-3 to TRBJ2-1; no firm D call. The V and J ends lost 2 bases and 13 bases respectively, with 9 bases between them. The germline CDR1 and CDR2 sequences are MNHEY and SVGEGT. CDR3 length: 11 amino acids. CDR3 sequence reads: CASSYVSGQFF. DNA of the CDR3: TGTGCCAGCAGTTACGTCTCCGGACAGTTCTTC.

This clonotype was detected only a few times. This sequence joins TRBV28 and TRBJ1-1, with D unclear. CDR1 and CDR2 from the germline V gene are MDHEN and SYDVKM. With 6 bases removed from V and 1 base from J, the gap between germline ends came to 15 bases. CDR3 length equals 15 residues. CDR3 in DNA: TGTGCCAGCAGGCGTGGTAGGGAGTCGAACACTGAAGCTTTCTTT. Its protein product is CASRRGRESNTEAFF.

The chain joins TRBV10-3 to TRBJ2-2; 8 bases fit TRBD1. The germline V gene encodes CDR1 ENHRY and CDR2 SYGVKD. The CDR3 covers 17 residues. Unmatched junction bases numbered 5, after V lost 0 bases and J lost 2 bases. The CDR3 region is CAISESSGGSNTGELFF. Here the CDR3 DNA reads TGTGCCATCAGTGAGTCGTCAGGGGGCAGTAACACCGGGGAGCTGTTTTTT.

This clonotype was detected ten times or more. The CDR3 reads CASSSRTAEKLFF. DNA for the CDR3: TGTGCCAGCAGTTCCCGGACTGCTGAAAAACTGTTTTTT. The J gene is TRBJ1-4, the V gene TRBV12-3 or TRBV12-4; D is unresolved. This CDR3 has 13 amino acids. The V end was cut by 4 bases, the J end by 7 bases, with 10 bases between.

This clonotype has only a few counts. This chain uses TRBV7-6 with TRBJ2-2; tentatively, D is TRBD2 (6 bases). V lost 2 bases and J 6 bases, leaving 10 bases between the germline ends. The CDR3 is made up of 14 amino acids. The germline gives CDR1 SGHVS, CDR2 FNYEAQ. Here the CDR3 DNA reads TGTGCCAGCAGCTTAACTAGCTTCCCCGGGGAGCTGTTTTTT. This codes for CASSLTSFPGELFF.

The sample holds a few counts of this clonotype. The chain joins TRBV24-1 to TRBJ2-3, with D maybe TRBD2 (5 bases). In germline, CDR1 is KGHDR, CDR2 SFDVKD. The CDR3 spans 17 residues. V shed 3 bases and J shed 3 bases, with 18 bases lying between them. Here the CDR3 DNA reads TGTGCCACCAGTGATCCCAGTTTGACCCCGGGAACAGATACGCAGTATTTT. It encodes CATSDPSLTPGTDTQYF.

The chain recombines TRBV20-1 with TRBJ2-5; possibly TRBD1 or TRBD2 for D (5 bases each). The CDR3 runs to 13 residues. Between the trimmed V and J ends, which lost 0 bases and 5 bases, there was a span of 10 bases. Germline V gene data show CDR1 as DFQATT and CDR2 as SNEGSKA (reference sequence). The CDR3 sequence: CSARDARDETQYF. For the CDR3, the DNA is TGCAGTGCTAGAGATGCCAGGGACGAGACCCAGTACTTC.

This clonotype occurred many times. This rearrangement joins TRBV7-2 to TRBJ2-1, with TRBD2 matching 13 bases. V shed 5 bases, J shed 0 bases, and the junction held 13 bases outside the gene matches. The CDR3 is made up of 20 amino acids. In germline, CDR1 is SGHTA, CDR2 FQGNSA. The CDR3 sequence is CASSRPERLAGGLSYNEQFF. In nucleotides, the CDR3 is TGTGCCAGCAGCAGGCCCGAACGACTAGCGGGAGGACTCTCCTACAATGAGCAGTTCTTC.